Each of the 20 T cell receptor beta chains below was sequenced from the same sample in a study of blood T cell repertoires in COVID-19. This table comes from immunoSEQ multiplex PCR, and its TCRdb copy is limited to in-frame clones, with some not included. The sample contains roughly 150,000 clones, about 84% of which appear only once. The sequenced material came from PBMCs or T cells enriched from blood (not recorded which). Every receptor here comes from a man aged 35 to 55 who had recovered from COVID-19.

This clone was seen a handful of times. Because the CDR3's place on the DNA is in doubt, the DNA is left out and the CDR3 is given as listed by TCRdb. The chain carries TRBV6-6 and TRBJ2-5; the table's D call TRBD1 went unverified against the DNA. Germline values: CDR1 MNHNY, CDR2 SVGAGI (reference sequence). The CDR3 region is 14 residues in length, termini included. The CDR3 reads CASSSSTGRETQYF.

This CDR3 is CASSAGLAGSPSYNEQFF. CDR3 DNA sequence: TGTGCCAGCAGCGCGGGACTAGCGGGGAGCCCCTCCTACAATGAGCAGTTCTTC. V usage is TRBV9 and J usage is TRBJ2-1; 13 positions agree with TRBD2. This CDR3 region has 18 residues. In germline, CDR1 is SGDLS, CDR2 YYNGEE. The J segment lost 0 bases and the V segment lost 3 bases, leaving 6 bases of the junction unmatched.

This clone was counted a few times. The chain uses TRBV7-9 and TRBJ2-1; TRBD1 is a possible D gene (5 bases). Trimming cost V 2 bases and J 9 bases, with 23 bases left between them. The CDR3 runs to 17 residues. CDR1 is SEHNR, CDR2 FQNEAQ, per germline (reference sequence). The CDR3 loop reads CASSLFSLVRLQGEQFF. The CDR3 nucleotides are TGTGCCAGCAGCTTATTCTCCCTAGTCAGGTTGCAGGGTGAGCAGTTCTTC.

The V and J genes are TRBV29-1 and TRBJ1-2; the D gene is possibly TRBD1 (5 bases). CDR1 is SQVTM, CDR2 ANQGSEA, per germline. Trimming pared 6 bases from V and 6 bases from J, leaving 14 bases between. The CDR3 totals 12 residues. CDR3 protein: CSVGGEIHGYTF. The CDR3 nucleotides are TGCAGCGTCGGGGGAGAAATCCATGGCTACACCTTC.

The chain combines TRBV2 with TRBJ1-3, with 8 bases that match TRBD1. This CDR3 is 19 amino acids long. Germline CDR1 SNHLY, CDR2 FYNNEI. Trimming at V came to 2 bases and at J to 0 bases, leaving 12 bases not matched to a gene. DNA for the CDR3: TGTGCCAGCAGTGAAAGAGGACAGGGAACTATCGGCTCTGGAAACACCATATATTTT. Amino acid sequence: CASSERGQGTIGSGNTIYF.

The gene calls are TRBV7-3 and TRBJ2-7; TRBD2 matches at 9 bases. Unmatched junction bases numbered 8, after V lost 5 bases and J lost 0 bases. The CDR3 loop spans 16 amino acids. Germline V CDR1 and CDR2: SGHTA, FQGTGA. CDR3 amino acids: CASSLASGGSSYEQYV. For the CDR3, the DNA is TGTGCCAGCAGCCTAGCGAGCGGGGGGAGCTCCTACGAGCAGTACGTC.

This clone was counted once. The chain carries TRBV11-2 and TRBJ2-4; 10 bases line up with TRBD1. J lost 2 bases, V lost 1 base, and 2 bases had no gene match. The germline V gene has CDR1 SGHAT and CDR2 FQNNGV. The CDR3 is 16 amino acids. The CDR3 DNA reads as TGTGCCAGCAGCTTAGGGACAGGGGGGACCAAAAACATTCAGTACTTC. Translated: CASSLGTGGTKNIQYF.

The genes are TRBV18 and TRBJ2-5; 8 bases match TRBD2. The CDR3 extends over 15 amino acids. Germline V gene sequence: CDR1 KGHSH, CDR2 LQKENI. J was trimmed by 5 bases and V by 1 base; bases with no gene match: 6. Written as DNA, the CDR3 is TGTGCCAGCTCACCACGGACGGGACTAGGGGAGACCCAGTACTTC. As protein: CASSPRTGLGETQYF.

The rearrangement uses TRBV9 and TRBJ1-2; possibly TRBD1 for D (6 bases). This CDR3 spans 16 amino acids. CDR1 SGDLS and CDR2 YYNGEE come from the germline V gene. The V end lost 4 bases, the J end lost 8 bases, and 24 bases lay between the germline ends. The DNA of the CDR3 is TGTGCCAGCAGCCCCTCCAACTCCGGGGGGGCAGGAGGCTACACCTTC. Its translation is CASSPSNSGGAGGYTF.

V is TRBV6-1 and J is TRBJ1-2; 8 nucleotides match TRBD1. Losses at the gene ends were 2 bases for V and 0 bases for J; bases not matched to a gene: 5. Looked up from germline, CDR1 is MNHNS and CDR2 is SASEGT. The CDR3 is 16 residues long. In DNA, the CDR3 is TGTGCCAGCAGTGAATCCGGACAGGGAGCTAACTATGGCTACACCTTC. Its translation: CASSESGQGANYGYTF.

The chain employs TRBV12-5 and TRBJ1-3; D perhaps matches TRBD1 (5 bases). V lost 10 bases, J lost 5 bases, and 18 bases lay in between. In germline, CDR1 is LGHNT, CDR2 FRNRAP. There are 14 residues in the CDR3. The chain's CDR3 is CAIHPGGGRNTIYF. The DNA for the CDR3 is TGTGCTATTCACCCCGGGGGAGGGAGAAACACCATATATTTT.

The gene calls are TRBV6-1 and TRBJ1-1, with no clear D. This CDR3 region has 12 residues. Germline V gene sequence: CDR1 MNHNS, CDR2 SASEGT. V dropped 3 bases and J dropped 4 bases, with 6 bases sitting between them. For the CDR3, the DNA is TGTGCCAGCAGTGACAGGTTCACTGAAGCTTTCTTT. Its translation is CASSDRFTEAFF.

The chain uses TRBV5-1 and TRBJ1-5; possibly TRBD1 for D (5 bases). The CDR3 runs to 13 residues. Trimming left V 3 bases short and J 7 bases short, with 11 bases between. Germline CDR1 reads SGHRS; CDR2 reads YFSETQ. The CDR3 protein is CASSWGEGQPQHF. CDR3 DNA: TGCGCCAGCAGCTGGGGGGAGGGACAGCCCCAGCATTTT.

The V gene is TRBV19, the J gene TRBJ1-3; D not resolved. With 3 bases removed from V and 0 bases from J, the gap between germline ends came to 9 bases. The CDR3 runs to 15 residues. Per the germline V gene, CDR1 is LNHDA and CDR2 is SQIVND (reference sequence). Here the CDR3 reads CASSIQASSGNTIYF. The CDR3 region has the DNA TGTGCCAGTAGTATCCAGGCAAGCTCTGGAAACACCATATATTTT.

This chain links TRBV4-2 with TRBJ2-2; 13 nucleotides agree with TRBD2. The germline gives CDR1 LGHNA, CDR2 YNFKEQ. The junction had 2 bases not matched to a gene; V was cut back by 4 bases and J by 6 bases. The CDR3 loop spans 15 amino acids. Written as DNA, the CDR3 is TGTGCCAGCAGCCGAACTAGCGGGGGGGCCGGGGAGCTGTTTTTT. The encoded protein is CASSRTSGGAGELFF.

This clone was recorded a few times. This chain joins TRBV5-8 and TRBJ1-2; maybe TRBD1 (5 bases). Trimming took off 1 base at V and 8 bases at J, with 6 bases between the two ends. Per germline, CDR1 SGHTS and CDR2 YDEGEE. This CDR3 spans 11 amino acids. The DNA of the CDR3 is TGTGCCAGCAGCTTGCACAGGGGCTACACCTTC. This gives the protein CASSLHRGYTF.

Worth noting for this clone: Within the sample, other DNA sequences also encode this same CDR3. The CDR3 here is CASSFGETQYF. Here the CDR3 DNA reads TGTGCCAGCAGCTTCGGGGAGACCCAGTACTTC. The J gene is TRBJ2-5, the V gene TRBV11-2; no firm D call. Trimming removed 3 bases from V and 5 bases from J, with 4 bases in between. The germline V gene has CDR1 SGHAT and CDR2 FQNNGV. The CDR3 covers 11 residues.

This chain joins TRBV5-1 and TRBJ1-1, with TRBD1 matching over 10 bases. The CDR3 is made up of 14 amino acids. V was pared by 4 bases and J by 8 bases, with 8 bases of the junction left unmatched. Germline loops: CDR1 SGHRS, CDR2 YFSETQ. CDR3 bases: TGCGCCAGCAGCCTTCGGACAGGGGGTTTAGAAGCTTTCTTT. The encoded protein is CASSLRTGGLEAFF. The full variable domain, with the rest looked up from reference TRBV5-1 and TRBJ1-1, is KAGVTQTPRYLIKTRGQQVTLSCSPISGHRSVSWYQQTPGQGLQFLFEYFSETQRNKGNFPGRFSGRQFSNSRSEMNVSTLELGDSALYLCASSLRTGGLEAFFGQGTRLTVV.

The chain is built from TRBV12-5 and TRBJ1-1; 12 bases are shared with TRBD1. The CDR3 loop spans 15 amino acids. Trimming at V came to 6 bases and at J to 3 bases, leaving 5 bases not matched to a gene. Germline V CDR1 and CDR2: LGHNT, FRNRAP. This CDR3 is CASGRDRGRHTEAFF. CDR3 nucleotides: TGTGCTAGTGGCCGGGACAGGGGGCGTCACACTGAAGCTTTCTTT.

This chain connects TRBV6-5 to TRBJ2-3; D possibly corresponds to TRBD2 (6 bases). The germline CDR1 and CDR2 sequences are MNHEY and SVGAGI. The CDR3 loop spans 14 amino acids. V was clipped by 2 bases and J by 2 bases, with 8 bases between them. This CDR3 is CASSYAGTTDTQYF. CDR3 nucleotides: TGTGCCAGCAGTTACGCGGGAACCACAGATACGCAGTATTTT.